This entry is about one TCR beta chain. Germline CDR1 is SGHAT and CDR2 is FQNNGV. This CDR3 contains 14 residues. V trimming: 4 bases; J trimming: 9 bases; junction bases outside the gene matches: 9. These data belong to a study of control samples from healthy donors and cancer patients. Method: immunoSEQ multiplex PCR; TCRdb's copy keeps in-frame clones and lacks some. Of about 55,000 clones listed, roughly 88% are singletons. The V and J genes are TRBV11-2 and TRBJ2-4, with TRBD1 matching 7 bases. Source material: blood. This clonotype originated in a man aged 50-60 years in good health. The CDR3 reads CASSSRTGDTIQYF. As DNA, the CDR3 is TGTGCCAGCAGCTCACGGACAGGTGATACCATTCAGTACTTC.